The sequence of this T cell receptor (beta chain) was determined in a study of shared clonotypes between healthy human individuals. The assay was immunoSEQ multiplex PCR, and TCRdb's table has in-frame clones only and misses some. The sample has around 610,000 clones, 95% to 97% seen once. Positive CCR7 selection of CD45RO-negative cells yielded the naive CD8 cells, and terminally differentiated effector memory CD45RA+ cells were excluded. The ends lost 0 bases at V and 10 bases at J; junction bases unmatched: 6. The CDR3 runs to 15 residues. Germline V lookup: CDR1 SGHNT, CDR2 YENEEA. The V and J genes are TRBV11-3 and TRBJ2-1; 10 bases line up with TRBD2. Source material: naive CD8+ T cells sorted from blood. This clonotype was sampled from a woman aged 25 to 39 in good health. CDR3 region: CASSLDPSGSAEQFF. DNA of the CDR3: TGTGCCAGCAGCTTAGATCCTAGCGGGAGTGCAGAGCAGTTCTTC.